Following are 24 T cell receptor beta chains from one sample sequenced in a study of blood T cell repertoires in COVID-19. Measured with immunoSEQ multiplex PCR; TCRdb has only the in-frame clones, and not every one. The sample lists 130,000 or so clones; around 89% were seen once. Sequenced sample: peripheral blood. The receptors originated from a human donor in a cohort sampled during active COVID-19.

The chain joins TRBV6-6 to TRBJ2-7; 8 bases line up with TRBD1. Germline trimming cut 2 bases from V and 6 bases from J; bases unmatched to any gene: 9. The CDR3 totals 15 residues. The germline CDR1 and CDR2 sequences are MNHNY and SVGAGI (reference sequence). CDR3 region: CASSYIQTGVSEQYF. CDR3 coding DNA: TGTGCCAGCAGTTACATTCAGACAGGGGTTAGCGAGCAGTACTTC.

V gene TRBV6-5 combines with J gene TRBJ1-4; the D gene is possibly TRBD1 (5 bases). Per germline, CDR1 MNHEY and CDR2 SVGAGI. This CDR3 has 15 residues. The ends were cut back, 2 bases at V and 4 bases at J, with 11 bases in the middle. For the CDR3, the DNA is TGTGCCAGCAGTTACACGAGCGGGGGTAATGAAAAACTGTTTTTT. This gives the protein CASSYTSGGNEKLFF.

This rearrangement joins TRBV6-1 to TRBJ2-7; possible D gene TRBD1, 5 bases. The CDR3 length is 15 residues. The V end was cut by 3 bases, the J end by 1 base, with 13 bases between. Germline V lookup: CDR1 MNHNS, CDR2 SASEGT. CDR3 region: CASSERQGDSYEQYF. The CDR3 DNA reads as TGTGCCAGCAGTGAGAGGCAGGGCGATTCCTACGAGCAGTACTTC.

This rearrangement joins TRBV9 to TRBJ2-5; D unclear. There are 15 residues in the CDR3. CDR1 is SGDLS, CDR2 YYNGEE, per germline. With 4 bases removed from V and 5 bases from J, the gap between germline ends came to 18 bases. DNA for the CDR3: TGTGCCAGCAGCCTCCGTTCCGACCTGGAGGAGACCCAGTACTTC. Translation gives CASSLRSDLEETQYF.

V usage is TRBV7-2 and J usage is TRBJ2-2; 14 nucleotides align to TRBD2. The CDR3 is 18 amino acids. Germline V gene data show CDR1 as SGHTA and CDR2 as FQGNSA. Trimming took 4 bases from V and 6 from J; bases not matched to a gene: 10. The CDR3 sequence is CASSSRLAGGPDAGELFF. CDR3 bases: TGTGCCAGCAGCTCCCGACTAGCGGGAGGGCCGGACGCCGGGGAGCTGTTTTTT. Supplemented by reference TRBV7-2 and TRBJ2-2, the full variable domain reads GAGVSQSPSNKVTEKGKDVELRCDPISGHTALYWYRQSLGQGLEFLIYFQGNSAPDKSGLPSDRFSAERTGGSVSTLTIQRTQQEDSAVYLCASSSRLAGGPDAGELFFGEGSRLTVL.

The chain has TRBV10-2 and TRBJ2-7, with D perhaps matching TRBD1 (6 bases). This CDR3 comprises 14 residues. CDR1 and CDR2 (germline): WSHSY, SAAADI. V was pared by 1 base and J by 0 bases, with 7 bases between. The DNA for the CDR3 is TGCGCCAGCAGTGAGTTGGGGGCCTCCTACGAGCAGTACTTC. Translation gives CASSELGASYEQYF.

The rearrangement joins TRBV13 to TRBJ2-5; a possible D gene is TRBD2 (6 bases). The CDR3 has 13 amino acids. The V end was cut by 5 bases, the J end by 4 bases, with 11 bases between. CDR1 is PRHDT, CDR2 FYEKMQ, per germline (reference sequence). This chain's CDR3 is CASSRGIGETQYF. Here the CDR3 DNA reads TGTGCCAGCAGCCGGGGGATTGGAGAGACCCAGTACTTC.

The chain employs TRBV18 and TRBJ2-5; perhaps TRBD1 as D (5 bases). The germline V and J ends were trimmed by 3 bases and 2 bases, with 16 bases remaining between them. Germline CDR1 KGHSH, CDR2 LQKENI. CDR3 length: 16 residues. The CDR3 DNA reads TGTGCCAGCTCACCCACAGGAACTTCCCCACAAGAGACCCAGTACTTC. This codes for CASSPTGTSPQETQYF.

The chain links TRBV5-1 to TRBJ1-1; TRBD1 matches 7 bases. Germline CDR1 SGHRS, CDR2 YFSETQ. The V gene end was trimmed by 0 bases and the J gene end by 6 bases; junction bases not matched to a gene: 8. The CDR3 has 15 residues. CDR3 in DNA: TGCGCCAGCAGCTTGGCCAGACAGGGAATTTCTGAAGCTTTCTTT. Translation: CASSLARQGISEAFF.

This rearrangement joins TRBV6-6 to TRBJ1-5; 8 nucleotides line up with TRBD1. The V gene end was trimmed by 5 bases and the J gene end by 3 bases; junction bases not matched to a gene: 12. CDR1 and CDR2 from the germline V gene are MNHNY and SVGAGI (reference sequence). CDR3 length equals 17 residues. DNA for the CDR3: TGTGCCAGCAGTCAGGGTTGGACAGGGTACGACAATCAGCCCCAGCATTTT. It codes for CASSQGWTGYDNQPQHF.

The rearrangement links TRBV3-1 (or the pseudogene TRBV3-2) to TRBJ1-5; D is possibly TRBD1 (6 bases). This CDR3 spans 15 amino acids. Per germline, CDR1 LGHDT and CDR2 YNNKEL (reference sequence). V was clipped by 5 bases and J by 6 bases, with 17 bases between them. CDR3 bases: TGTGCCAGCAGCGCCTCGTGGGGGGGCGGTCAGCCCCAGCATTTT. Amino acid sequence: CASSASWGGGQPQHF.

The J gene is TRBJ2-1, the V gene TRBV24-1; D possibly corresponds to TRBD2 (5 bases). Germline V gene lookup returns CDR1 KGHDR and CDR2 SFDVKD. Trimming stripped 0 bases from V and 5 bases from J, with 10 bases between. CDR3 size: 15 residues. CDR3 bases: TGTGCCACCAGTGATTTGGAGGCGGAGGACAATGAGCAGTTCTTC. It yields the protein CATSDLEAEDNEQFF.

The V and J genes are TRBV9 and TRBJ1-2, with TRBD1 matching over 12 bases. Per the germline V gene, CDR1 is SGDLS and CDR2 is YYNGEE. This CDR3 comprises 15 residues. The J segment lost 5 bases and the V segment lost 2 bases, leaving 4 bases of the junction unmatched. CDR3 nucleotides: TGTGCCAGCAGCGTGGGGACAGGGGGCGCATATGGCTACACCTTC. It codes for CASSVGTGGAYGYTF.

The rearrangement links TRBV28 to TRBJ1-2, with 7 bases aligning to TRBD1. With V trimmed by 6 bases and J by 7 bases, 11 bases remained unmatched. This CDR3 is 14 amino acids long. The germline V gene encodes CDR1 MDHEN and CDR2 SYDVKM. CDR3 nucleotide sequence: TGTGCCAGCAGCGAACGACAGGGAGGCGGTGGCTACACCTTC. This codes for CASSERQGGGGYTF.

The chain uses TRBV11-1 and TRBJ1-1; D is unresolved. Germline V gene data show CDR1 as SGHAT and CDR2 as FQDESV (reference sequence). Between the trimmed V and J ends, which lost 8 bases and 0 bases, there was a span of 7 bases. This CDR3 spans 12 amino acids. The CDR3 DNA follows: TGTGCCAGCGGCGGAATGAACACTGAAGCTTTCTTT. It yields the protein CASGGMNTEAFF.

This sequence joins TRBV9 and TRBJ2-1; 8 bases match TRBD2. The trim removed 0 bases at V and 7 bases at J, leaving 3 bases unmatched. This CDR3 has 14 residues. Germline CDR1 reads SGDLS; CDR2 reads YYNGEE. CDR3 loop: CASSVAGGENEQFF. DNA for the CDR3: TGTGCCAGCAGCGTAGCGGGAGGGGAAAATGAGCAGTTCTTC. Using reference TRBV9 and TRBJ2-1 for the parts outside the CDR3, the full variable domain is DSGVTQTPKHLITATGQRVTLRCSPRSGDLSVYWYQQSLDQGLQFLIQYYNGEERAKGNILERFSAQQFPDLHSELNLSSLELGDSALYFCASSVAGGENEQFFGPGTRLTVL.

This clone was picked up a small number of times. The chain recombines TRBV5-6 with TRBJ2-7; D ambiguous. V lost 2 bases, J lost 0 bases, and 9 bases lay in between. The CDR3 totals 14 residues. The germline V gene encodes CDR1 SGHDT and CDR2 YYEEEE. The CDR3 loop is CASSLGDLSYEQYF. The CDR3, as DNA: TGTGCCAGCAGCTTAGGAGACCTCTCCTACGAGCAGTACTTC.

This clone was picked up a small number of times. The chain uses TRBV10-1 and TRBJ2-7; TRBD1 agrees at 9 bases. This CDR3 is built from 14 residues. Trimming removed 4 bases from V and 5 bases from J; junction bases left unmatched: 6. CDR1 and CDR2 from the germline V gene are WNHNN and SYGVQD (reference sequence). The CDR3 DNA is TGCGCCAGCAGTGCGACAGGGGGTTTCCACGAGCAGTACTTC. Its translation: CASSATGGFHEQYF.

The chain recombines TRBV3-1 (or the pseudogene TRBV3-2) with TRBJ2-7; the D gene is possibly TRBD1 (6 bases). The CDR3 contains 14 residues. The V end was cut by 7 bases, the J end by 0 bases, with 13 bases between. Germline CDR1 is LGHDT and CDR2 is YNNKEL (reference sequence). The CDR3 sequence is CASKAGTNSYEQYF. The DNA for the CDR3 is TGTGCCAGCAAAGCCGGGACAAACTCCTACGAGCAGTACTTC.

The genes are TRBV7-9 and TRBJ2-7; TRBD2 might be the D (5 bases). The V end lost 5 bases, the J end lost 7 bases, and 12 bases lay between the germline ends. This CDR3 spans 12 amino acids. Germline lookup yields CDR1 SEHNR and CDR2 FQNEAQ (reference sequence). CDR3: CASSRESWEQYF. CDR3 in DNA: TGTGCCAGCAGCCGGGAATCGTGGGAGCAGTACTTC.

V is TRBV28 and J is TRBJ1-1, with D hard to call. The CDR3 is 12 residues long. CDR1 and CDR2 (germline): MDHEN, SYDVKM. Trimming took 1 base from V and 5 from J, leaving 5 bases between them. In DNA form, the CDR3 reads TGTGCCAGCAGTTTATACGGTACTGAAGCTTTCTTT. Translating gives CASSLYGTEAFF. The whole variable domain, remainder taken from reference TRBV28 and TRBJ1-1, is DVKVTQSSRYLVKRTGEKVFLECVQDMDHENMFWYRQDPGLGLRLIYFSYDVKMKEKGDIPEGYSVSREKKERFSLILESASTNQTSMYLCASSLYGTEAFFGQGTRLTVV.

The V call is TRBV12-3 or TRBV12-4, the J call TRBJ2-7, with unresolved D. The CDR3 consists of 12 residues. Deletions cut 2 bases from V and 4 bases from J, with 6 bases between. The CDR3 DNA reads as TGTGCCAGCAGTTTACAACTTTACGAGCAGTACTTC. As protein: CASSLQLYEQYF.

The chain is built from TRBV25-1 and TRBJ2-7; the match to TRBD1 covers 9 bases. V dropped 4 bases and J dropped 6; count of bases not matched to a gene: 7. CDR3 size: 14 residues. Germline CDR1 and CDR2: MGHDK and SYGVNS. As DNA, the CDR3 is TGTGCCAGCAGTGGGGGGGACAGGGTTTTCGAGCAGTACTTC. Translating it yields CASSGGDRVFEQYF.

The rearrangement links TRBV28 to TRBJ2-5; 9 nucleotides match TRBD1. CDR1 and CDR2 from the germline V gene are MDHEN and SYDVKM. The CDR3 runs 16 residues. V trimming: 5 bases; J trimming: 0 bases; junction bases outside the gene matches: 7. The CDR3 nucleotides are TGTGCCAGCAGTACGGACAGGGGCGGGTACCAAGAGACCCAGTACTTC. It codes for CASSTDRGGYQETQYF.